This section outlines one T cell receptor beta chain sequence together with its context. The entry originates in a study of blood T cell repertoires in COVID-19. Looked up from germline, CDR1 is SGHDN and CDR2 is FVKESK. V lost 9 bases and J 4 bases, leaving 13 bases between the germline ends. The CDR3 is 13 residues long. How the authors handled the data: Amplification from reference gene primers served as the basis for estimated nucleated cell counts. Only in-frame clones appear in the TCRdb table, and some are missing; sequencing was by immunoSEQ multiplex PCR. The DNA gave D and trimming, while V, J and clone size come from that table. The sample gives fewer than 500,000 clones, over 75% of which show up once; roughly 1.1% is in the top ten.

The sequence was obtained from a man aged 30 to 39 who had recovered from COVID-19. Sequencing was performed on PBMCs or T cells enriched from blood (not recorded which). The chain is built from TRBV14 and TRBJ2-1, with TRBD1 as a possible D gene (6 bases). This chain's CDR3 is CASSSQGYNEQFF. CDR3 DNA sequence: TGTGCCAGTTCCTCACAGGGATACAATGAGCAGTTCTTC.